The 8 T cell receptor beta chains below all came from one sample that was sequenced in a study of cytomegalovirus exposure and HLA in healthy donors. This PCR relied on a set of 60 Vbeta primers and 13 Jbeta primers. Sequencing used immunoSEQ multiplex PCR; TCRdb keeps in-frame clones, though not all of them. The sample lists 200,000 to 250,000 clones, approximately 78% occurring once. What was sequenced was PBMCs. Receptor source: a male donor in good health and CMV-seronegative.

The CDR3 loop is CASRTLRLADTGELFF. In DNA form, the CDR3 reads TGTGCCAGCAGAACCCTACGACTAGCGGATACCGGGGAGCTGTTTTTT. V is TRBV5-6 and J is TRBJ2-2; TRBD2 aligns across 9 bases. The germline V gene has CDR1 SGHDT and CDR2 YYEEEE. Losses at the gene ends were 5 bases for V and 5 bases for J; bases not matched to a gene: 10. The CDR3 runs to 16 residues. Filled out from reference TRBV5-6 and TRBJ2-2, the complete variable domain reads DAGVTQSPTHLIKTRGQQVTLRCSPKSGHDTVSWYQQALGQGPQFIFQYYEEEERQRGNFPDRFSGHQFPNYSSELNVNALLLGDSALYLCASRTLRLADTGELFFGEGSRLTVL.

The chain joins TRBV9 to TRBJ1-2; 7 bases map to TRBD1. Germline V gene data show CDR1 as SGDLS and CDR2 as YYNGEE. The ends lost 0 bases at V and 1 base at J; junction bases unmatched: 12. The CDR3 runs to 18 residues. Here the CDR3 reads CASSVESRAGGLNYGYTF. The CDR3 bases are TGTGCCAGCAGCGTAGAATCACGGGCAGGGGGTCTTAACTATGGCTACACCTTC. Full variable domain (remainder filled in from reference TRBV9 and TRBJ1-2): DSGVTQTPKHLITATGQRVTLRCSPRSGDLSVYWYQQSLDQGLQFLIQYYNGEERAKGNILERFSAQQFPDLHSELNLSSLELGDSALYFCASSVESRAGGLNYGYTFGSGTRLTVV.

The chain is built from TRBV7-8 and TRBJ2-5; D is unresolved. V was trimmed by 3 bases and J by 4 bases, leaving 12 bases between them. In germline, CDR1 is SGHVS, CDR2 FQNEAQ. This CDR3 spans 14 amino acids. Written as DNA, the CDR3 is TGTGCCAGCAGCTTTCAAATCGCAGTAGAGACCCAGTACTTC. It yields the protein CASSFQIAVETQYF.

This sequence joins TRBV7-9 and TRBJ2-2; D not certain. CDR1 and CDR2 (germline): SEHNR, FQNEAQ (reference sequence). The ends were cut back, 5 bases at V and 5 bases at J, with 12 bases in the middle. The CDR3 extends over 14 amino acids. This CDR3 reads CASSPGVMTGELFF. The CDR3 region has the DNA TGTGCCAGCAGCCCAGGCGTCATGACCGGGGAGCTGTTTTTT.

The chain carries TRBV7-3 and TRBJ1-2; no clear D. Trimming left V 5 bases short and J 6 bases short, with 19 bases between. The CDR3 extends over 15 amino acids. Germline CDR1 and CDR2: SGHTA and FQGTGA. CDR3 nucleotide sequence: TGTGCCAGCAGCCCGCACCCTGGCAGAAGTAATGGCTACACCTTC. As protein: CASSPHPGRSNGYTF.

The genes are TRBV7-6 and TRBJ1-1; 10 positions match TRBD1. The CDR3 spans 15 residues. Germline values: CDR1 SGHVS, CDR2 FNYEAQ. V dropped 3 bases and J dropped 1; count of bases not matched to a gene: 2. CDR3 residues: CASSLGQGTNTEAFF. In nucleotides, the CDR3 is TGTGCCAGCAGCTTGGGACAGGGGACGAACACTGAAGCTTTCTTT. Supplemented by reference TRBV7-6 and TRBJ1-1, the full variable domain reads GAGVSQSPRYKVTKRGQDVALRCDPISGHVSLYWYRQALGQGPEFLTYFNYEAQQDKSGLPNDRFSAERPEGSISTLTIQRTEQRDSAMYRCASSLGQGTNTEAFFGQGTRLTVV.

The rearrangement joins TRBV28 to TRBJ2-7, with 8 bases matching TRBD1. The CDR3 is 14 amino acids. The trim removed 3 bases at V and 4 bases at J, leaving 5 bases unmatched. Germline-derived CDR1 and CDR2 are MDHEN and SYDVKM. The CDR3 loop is CASSFRQGAYEQYF. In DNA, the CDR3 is TGTGCCAGCAGTTTTCGCCAGGGGGCATACGAGCAGTACTTC.

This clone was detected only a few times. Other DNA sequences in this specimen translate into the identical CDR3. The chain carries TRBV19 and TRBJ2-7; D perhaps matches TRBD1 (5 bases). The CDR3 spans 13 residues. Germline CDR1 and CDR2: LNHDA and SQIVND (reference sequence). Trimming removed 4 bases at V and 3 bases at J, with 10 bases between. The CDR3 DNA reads TGTGCCAGTAGTACCGGACAAGACTACGAGCAGTACTTC. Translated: CASSTGQDYEQYF.